These 18 T cell receptor beta chains came from one sample sequenced in a study of T cells after yellow fever vaccination (dated by TCRdb to between 2018 and 2021). Libraries were built with 5' RACE. This sample was sequenced with an Illumina NovaSeq 6000. TCRdb took the public reads, trimmed them with fastp at Q25, ran MiXCR for clone calling and kept in-frame beta chains. For every CDR3 protein sequence, its rows merge into one entry that carries the most common genes and DNA. Recorded for this sample are about 58,000 distinct CDR3 sequences; about 5.6% of them occurred a single time. The top ten clones comprise roughly 28% of the sample. The treatment or condition label corresponds to: live attenuated yellow fever vaccine strain. This material consisted of PBMCs, either bulk or a sorted T-cell subset (CD4+, CD8+, memory, or dextramer-sorted; not recorded which), taken on the day of the yellow fever booster vaccination. All receptors come from a young man who received the YFV17D yellow fever vaccine.

This clonotype occurred many times. V is TRBV6-6 and J is TRBJ1-1; weak D call: TRBD1 (5 bases). The CDR3 spans 16 residues. V dropped 1 base and J dropped 1 base, with 13 bases sitting between them. Germline V gene data show CDR1 as MNHNY and CDR2 as SVGAGI (reference sequence). In nucleotides, the CDR3 is TGTGCCAGCAGTTACTTACAGGTGTGGGGGAACACTGAAGCTTTCTTT. Translating it yields CASSYLQVWGNTEAFF.

This clonotype was observed many times. The CDR3 loop reads CASSVGGTSNQPQHF. The CDR3 region has the DNA TGCGCCAGCAGCGTAGGAGGGACTAGCAATCAGCCCCAGCATTTT. The V and J genes are TRBV5-1 and TRBJ1-5; the D gene is possibly TRBD1 (5 bases). This CDR3 is built from 15 residues. CDR1 and CDR2 from the germline V gene are SGHRS and YFSETQ. V gave up 4 bases and J gave up 0 bases, with 11 bases separating them.

The chain is built from TRBV11-2 and TRBJ2-7; 12 bases agree with TRBD2. Looked up from germline, CDR1 is SGHAT and CDR2 is FQNNGV. Trimming at V came to 8 bases and at J to 0 bases, leaving 8 bases not matched to a gene. This CDR3 comprises 16 residues. The chain's CDR3 is CASHSGLAGLSYEQYF. The CDR3 nucleotides read TGTGCCAGCCACTCGGGACTAGCGGGTCTCTCCTACGAGCAGTACTTC.

The V gene is TRBV7-3, the J gene TRBJ2-1; 14 bases are a match to TRBD2. V trimming: 5 bases; J trimming: 5 bases; junction bases outside the gene matches: 14. Germline V lookup: CDR1 SGHTA, CDR2 FQGTGA. The CDR3 spans 19 residues. CDR3 coding DNA: TGTGCCAGCAGCATTGCGGGGACTAGCGGGGGTCGAAAGCACAATGAGCAGTTCTTC. The encoded protein is CASSIAGTSGGRKHNEQFF. The full variable domain, rest sourced from reference TRBV7-3 and TRBJ2-1, is GAGVSQTPSNKVTEKGKYVELRCDPISGHTALYWYRQSLGQGPEFLIYFQGTGAADDSGLPNDRFFAVRPEGSVSTLKIQRTERGDSAVYLCASSIAGTSGGRKHNEQFFGPGTRLTVL.

This clonotype came up many times. Germline is not matched at one junction end, which may reflect a read error. The rearrangement joins TRBV20-1 to TRBJ1-2, with a tentative D call TRBD1 (5 bases). There are 11 residues in the CDR3. Germline V CDR1 and CDR2: DFQATT, SNEGSKA (reference sequence). The CDR3, as DNA: TGCAGTGCTTATTCGACAGCCACTTATGCCTTC. Amino acid sequence: CSAYSTATYAF.

This clonotype was counted only a few times. The chain joins TRBV29-1 to TRBJ2-2, with TRBD1 as a possible D gene (6 bases). CDR1 and CDR2 (germline): SQVTM, ANQGSEA. The CDR3 consists of 13 residues. Trimming took 8 bases from V and 0 from J, leaving 10 bases between them. CDR3 sequence: CSLRQANTGELFF. The CDR3 DNA reads as TGCAGCCTCCGACAGGCGAACACCGGGGAGCTGTTTTTT.

This clonotype was counted at least ten times. The chain couples TRBV7-2 to TRBJ2-5, with TRBD2 matching 8 bases. Germline-derived CDR1 and CDR2 are SGHTA and FQGNSA. The CDR3 sequence is 15 residues long. The V segment lost 4 bases and the J segment 7 bases; nucleotides outside the gene matches: 11. The CDR3 DNA is TGTGCCAGCAGCTCTTTTAGCGGGGTCCCGGGGACCCAGTACTTC. Translated, it gives CASSSFSGVPGTQYF.

This clonotype was seen ten or more times. The chain recombines TRBV27 with TRBJ1-4; D perhaps matches TRBD1 (6 bases). The V gene's germline CDR1 is MNHEY and CDR2 SMNVEV (reference sequence). CDR3 size: 13 residues. V was pared by 4 bases and J by 8 bases, with 11 bases between. CDR3 region: CASSWTVREKLFF. DNA for the CDR3: TGTGCCAGCAGTTGGACAGTAAGAGAAAAACTGTTTTTT.

This clonotype was found many times. The genes are TRBV12-3 or TRBV12-4 and TRBJ2-7; D could derive from TRBD1 or TRBD2 (5 bases each). V was shortened by 4 bases and J by 6 bases, with 13 bases between the two germline ends. The CDR3 is 13 residues long. In DNA, the CDR3 is TGTGCCAGCAGTTATTGGGGACCGGGCGAGCAGTACGTC. Protein product: CASSYWGPGEQYV.

The chain combines TRBV12-3 or TRBV12-4 with TRBJ2-3; D is ambiguous. The CDR3 runs 13 residues. The germline V and J ends were trimmed by 5 bases and 2 bases, with 8 bases remaining between them. Written as DNA, the CDR3 is TGTGCCAGCAGTCTCCGTCCCACAGATACGCAGTATTTT. Translated, it gives CASSLRPTDTQYF.

This clonotype came up a few times. J is TRBJ1-1 and V is TRBV5-6; 9 positions match TRBD1. With 4 bases clipped from V and 3 bases from J, the junction kept 16 bases outside the gene matches. Germline CDR1 SGHDT, CDR2 YYEEEE. This CDR3 is built from 18 residues. CDR3 sequence reads: CASSHPIRQGEGDTEAFF. CDR3 DNA: TGTGCCAGCAGCCACCCGATCCGACAGGGGGAAGGGGACACTGAAGCTTTCTTT.

This clonotype was seen ten or more times. The chain combines TRBV5-1 with TRBJ2-7; TRBD1 is a possible D gene (5 bases). The CDR3 has 14 amino acids. The germline gives CDR1 SGHRS, CDR2 YFSETQ. V was pared by 1 base and J by 4 bases, with 12 bases between. CDR3 bases: TGCGCCAGCAGCTTGAACAGGAAGGGGTACGAGCAGTACTTC. It yields the protein CASSLNRKGYEQYF.

This clonotype has at least ten counts. This CDR3 reads CASSPRQGTNTEAFF. The CDR3 nucleotides are TGTGCCAGCAGCCCGAGACAGGGGACGAACACTGAAGCTTTCTTT. The V call is TRBV7-9, the J call TRBJ1-1; 8 bases map to TRBD1. CDR3 length equals 15 residues. Germline V gene data show CDR1 as SEHNR and CDR2 as FQNEAQ (reference sequence). Unmatched junction bases numbered 6, after V lost 5 bases and J lost 1 base.

In this sample, this clonotype turned up many times. The chain couples TRBV11-3 to TRBJ2-1; D gene ambiguous. The ends were cut back, 3 bases at V and 7 bases at J, with 7 bases in the middle. The CDR3 sequence is 12 residues long. Germline lookup yields CDR1 SGHNT and CDR2 YENEEA. The CDR3, as DNA: TGTGCCAGCAGCTTTTTTGGAAATGAGCAGTTCTTC. Translation gives CASSFFGNEQFF. Based on the CDR3 plus reference TRBV11-3 and TRBJ2-1, the full variable domain is EAGVVQSPRYKIIEKKQPVAFWCNPISGHNTLYWYLQNLGQGPELLIRYENEEAVDDSQLPKDRFSAERLKGVDSTLKIQPAELGDSAVYLCASSFFGNEQFFGPGTRLTVL.

Many counts were recorded for this clonotype. The gene calls are TRBV9 and TRBJ2-3, with D uncertain. Trimming removed 0 bases from V and 5 bases from J, with 7 bases in between. CDR1 and CDR2 (germline): SGDLS, YYNGEE. The CDR3 has 13 residues. The CDR3 nucleotides are TGTGCCAGCAGCGTAGCCAGAGAAGATACGCAGTATTTT. Residues: CASSVAREDTQYF.

This clonotype was seen ten or more times. V and J are TRBV20-1 and TRBJ2-1; 10 bases align to TRBD2. The V segment lost 3 bases and the J segment 4 bases; nucleotides outside the gene matches: 6. There are 15 residues in the CDR3. Germline-derived CDR1 and CDR2 are DFQATT and SNEGSKA (reference sequence). This CDR3 is CSARVTSGLYNEQFF. The CDR3 DNA follows: TGCAGTGCTAGGGTGACTAGCGGGCTGTACAATGAGCAGTTCTTC.

Many counts were recorded for this clonotype. The chain links TRBV12-3 or TRBV12-4 to TRBJ2-1; D remains ambiguous. This CDR3 is built from 12 residues. The ends were cut back, 6 bases at V and 6 bases at J, with 9 bases in the middle. CDR3 sequence reads: CASSPRPNEQFF. The CDR3 nucleotides read TGTGCCAGCAGCCCTCGGCCCAATGAGCAGTTCTTC.

This clonotype has a handful of counts. The J gene is TRBJ1-6, the V gene TRBV18; D might be TRBD1 (5 bases). The CDR3 covers 15 residues. The V end lost 6 bases, the J end lost 8 bases, and 17 bases lay between the germline ends. Germline values: CDR1 KGHSH, CDR2 LQKENI. The DNA of the CDR3 is TGTGCCAGCTCCATTCAGGGTCGTTGGGATTCACCCCTCCACTTT. It is translated as CASSIQGRWDSPLHF.